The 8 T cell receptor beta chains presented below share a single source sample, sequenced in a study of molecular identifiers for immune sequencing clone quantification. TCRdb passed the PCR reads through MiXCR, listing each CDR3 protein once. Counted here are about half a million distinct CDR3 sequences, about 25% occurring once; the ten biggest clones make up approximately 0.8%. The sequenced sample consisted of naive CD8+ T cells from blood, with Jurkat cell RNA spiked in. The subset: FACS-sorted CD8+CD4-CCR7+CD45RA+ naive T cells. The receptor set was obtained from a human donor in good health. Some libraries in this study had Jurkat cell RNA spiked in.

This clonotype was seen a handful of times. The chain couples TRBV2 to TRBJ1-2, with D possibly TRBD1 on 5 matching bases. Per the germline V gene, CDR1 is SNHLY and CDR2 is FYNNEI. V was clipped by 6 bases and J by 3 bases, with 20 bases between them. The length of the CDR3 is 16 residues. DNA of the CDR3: TGTGCCAGCAGCCCTCCCCGGGACCGGCGATACTATGGCTACACCTTC. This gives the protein CASSPPRDRRYYGYTF.

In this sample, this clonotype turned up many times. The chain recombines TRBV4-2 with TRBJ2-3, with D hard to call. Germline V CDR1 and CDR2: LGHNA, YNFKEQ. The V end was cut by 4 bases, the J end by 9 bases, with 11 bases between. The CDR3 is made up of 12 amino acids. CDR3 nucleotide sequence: TGTGCCAGCAGCCCCGAGGCCCCGACGCAGTATTTT. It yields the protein CASSPEAPTQYF.

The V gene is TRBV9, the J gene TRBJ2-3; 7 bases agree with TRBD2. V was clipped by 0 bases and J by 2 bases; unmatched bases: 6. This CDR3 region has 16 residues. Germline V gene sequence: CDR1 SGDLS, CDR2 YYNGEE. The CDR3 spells CASSVVVGGITDTQYF. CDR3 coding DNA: TGTGCCAGCAGCGTAGTGGTGGGAGGGATCACAGATACGCAGTATTTT.

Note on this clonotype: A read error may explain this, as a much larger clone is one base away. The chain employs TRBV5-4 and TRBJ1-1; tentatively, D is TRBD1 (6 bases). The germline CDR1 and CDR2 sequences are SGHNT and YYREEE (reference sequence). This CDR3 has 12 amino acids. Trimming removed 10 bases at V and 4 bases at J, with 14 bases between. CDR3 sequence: CAGIRGGTEAFF. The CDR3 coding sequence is TGTGCCGGCATCAGGGGAGGCACTGAAGCTTTCTTT.

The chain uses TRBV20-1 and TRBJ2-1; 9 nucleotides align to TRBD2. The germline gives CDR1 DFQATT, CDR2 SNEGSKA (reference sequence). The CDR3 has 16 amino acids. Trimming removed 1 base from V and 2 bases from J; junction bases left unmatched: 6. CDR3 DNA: TGCAGTGCTAGAGGGTCCTCTAGCGGGACCTACAATGAGCAGTTCTTC. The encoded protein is CSARGSSSGTYNEQFF.

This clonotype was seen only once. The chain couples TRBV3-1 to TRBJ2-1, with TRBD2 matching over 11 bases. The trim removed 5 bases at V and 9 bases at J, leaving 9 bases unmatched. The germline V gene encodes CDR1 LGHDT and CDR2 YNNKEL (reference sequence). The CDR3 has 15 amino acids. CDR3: CASSSRLAGWSEQFF. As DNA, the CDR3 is TGTGCCAGCAGCTCAAGACTAGCGGGGTGGAGTGAGCAGTTCTTC.

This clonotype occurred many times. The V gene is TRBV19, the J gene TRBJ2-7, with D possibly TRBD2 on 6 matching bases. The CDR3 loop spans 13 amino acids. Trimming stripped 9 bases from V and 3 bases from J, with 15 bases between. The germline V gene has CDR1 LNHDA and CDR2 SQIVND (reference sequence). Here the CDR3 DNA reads TGTGCCAGCAGCCCCGGGAGACTCTACGAGCAGTACTTC. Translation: CASSPGRLYEQYF.

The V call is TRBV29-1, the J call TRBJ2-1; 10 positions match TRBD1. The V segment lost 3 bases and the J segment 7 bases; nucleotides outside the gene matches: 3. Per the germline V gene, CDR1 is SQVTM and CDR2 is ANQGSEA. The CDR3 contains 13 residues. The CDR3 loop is CSVDGQGGNEQFF. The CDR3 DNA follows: TGCAGCGTTGACGGACAGGGGGGGAATGAGCAGTTCTTC.